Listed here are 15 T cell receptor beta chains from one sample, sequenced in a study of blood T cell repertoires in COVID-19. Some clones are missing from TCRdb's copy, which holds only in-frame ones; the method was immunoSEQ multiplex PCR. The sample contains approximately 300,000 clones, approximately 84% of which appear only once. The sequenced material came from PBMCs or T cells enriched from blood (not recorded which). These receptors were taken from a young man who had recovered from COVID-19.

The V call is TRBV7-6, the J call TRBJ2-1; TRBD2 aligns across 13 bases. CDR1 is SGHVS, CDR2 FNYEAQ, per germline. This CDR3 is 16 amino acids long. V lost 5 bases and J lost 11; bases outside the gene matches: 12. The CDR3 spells CASSPESGLAGVKQFF. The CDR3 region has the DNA TGTGCCAGCAGCCCTGAGAGTGGACTAGCGGGAGTAAAGCAGTTCTTC.

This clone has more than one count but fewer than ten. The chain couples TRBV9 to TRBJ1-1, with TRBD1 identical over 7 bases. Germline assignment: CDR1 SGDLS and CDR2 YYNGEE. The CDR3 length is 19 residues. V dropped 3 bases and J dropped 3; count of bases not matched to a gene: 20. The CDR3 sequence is CASSAKGRQGWFKDTEAFF. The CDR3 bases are TGTGCCAGCAGCGCCAAGGGAAGACAGGGATGGTTTAAGGACACTGAAGCTTTCTTT.

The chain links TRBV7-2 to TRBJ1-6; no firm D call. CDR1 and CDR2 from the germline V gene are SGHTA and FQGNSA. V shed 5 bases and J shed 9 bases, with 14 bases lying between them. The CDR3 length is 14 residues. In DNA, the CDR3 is TGTGCCAGCAGCCCGCGGGGATTCGGTTCACCCCTCCACTTT. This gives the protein CASSPRGFGSPLHF.

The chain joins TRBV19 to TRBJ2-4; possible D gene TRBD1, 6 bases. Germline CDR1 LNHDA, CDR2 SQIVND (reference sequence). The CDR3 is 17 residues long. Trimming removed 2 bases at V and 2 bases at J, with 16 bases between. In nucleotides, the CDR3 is TGTGCCAGTAGTATAAGCCGGACAGAAGATCCCAAAAACATTCAGTACTTC. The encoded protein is CASSISRTEDPKNIQYF.

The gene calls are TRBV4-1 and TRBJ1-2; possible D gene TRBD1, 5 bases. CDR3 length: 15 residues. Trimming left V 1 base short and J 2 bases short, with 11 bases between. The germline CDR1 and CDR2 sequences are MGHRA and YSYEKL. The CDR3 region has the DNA TGCGCCAGCAGCCAAGGAGTTGACAGAAACTATGGCTACACCTTC. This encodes CASSQGVDRNYGYTF.

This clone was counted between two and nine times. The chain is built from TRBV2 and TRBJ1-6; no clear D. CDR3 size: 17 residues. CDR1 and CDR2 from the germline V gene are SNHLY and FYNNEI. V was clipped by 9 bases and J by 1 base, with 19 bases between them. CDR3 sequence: CASRMAPFKSYNSPLHF. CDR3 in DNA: TGTGCCAGTCGCATGGCTCCCTTTAAGTCCTATAATTCACCCCTCCACTTT.

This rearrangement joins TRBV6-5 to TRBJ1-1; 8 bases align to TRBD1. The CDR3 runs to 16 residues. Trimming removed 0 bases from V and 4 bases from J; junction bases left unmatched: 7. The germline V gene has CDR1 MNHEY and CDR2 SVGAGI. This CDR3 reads CASSYSRTGGGTEAFF. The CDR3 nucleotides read TGTGCCAGCAGTTACTCGAGAACAGGGGGAGGCACTGAAGCTTTCTTT.

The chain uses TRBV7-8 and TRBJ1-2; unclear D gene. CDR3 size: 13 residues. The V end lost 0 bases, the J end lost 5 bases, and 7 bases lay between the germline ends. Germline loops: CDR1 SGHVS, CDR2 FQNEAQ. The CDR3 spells CASSLAPLYGYTF. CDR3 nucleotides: TGTGCCAGCAGCTTAGCCCCCCTTTATGGCTACACCTTC.

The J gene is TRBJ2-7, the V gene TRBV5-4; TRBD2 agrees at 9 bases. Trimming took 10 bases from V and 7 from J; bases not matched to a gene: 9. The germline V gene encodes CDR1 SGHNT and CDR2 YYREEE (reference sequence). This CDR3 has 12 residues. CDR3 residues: CAVRVAGDEQYF. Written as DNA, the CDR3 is TGTGCCGTGAGAGTAGCGGGAGATGAGCAGTACTTC.

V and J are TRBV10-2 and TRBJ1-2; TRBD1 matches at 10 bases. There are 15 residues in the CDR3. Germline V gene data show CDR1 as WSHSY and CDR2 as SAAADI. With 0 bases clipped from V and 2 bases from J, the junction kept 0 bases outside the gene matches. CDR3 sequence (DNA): TGCGCCAGCAGTGAGTCGGGACAGGGGAACTATGGCTACACCTTC. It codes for CASSESGQGNYGYTF.

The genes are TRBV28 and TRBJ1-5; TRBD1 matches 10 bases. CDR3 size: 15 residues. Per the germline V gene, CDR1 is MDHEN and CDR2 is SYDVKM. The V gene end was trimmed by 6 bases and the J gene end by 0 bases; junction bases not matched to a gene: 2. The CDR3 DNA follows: TGTGCCAGCAGCGGGACAGGGGTTAGCAATCAGCCCCAGCATTTT. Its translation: CASSGTGVSNQPQHF. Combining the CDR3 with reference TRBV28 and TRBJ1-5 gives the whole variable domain DVKVTQSSRYLVKRTGEKVFLECVQDMDHENMFWYRQDPGLGLRLIYFSYDVKMKEKGDIPEGYSVSREKKERFSLILESASTNQTSMYLCASSGTGVSNQPQHFGDGTRLSIL.

The CDR3 loop reads CASRGGAVETQYF. Written as DNA, the CDR3 is TGTGCCAGCAGGGGGGGGGCAGTCGAGACCCAGTACTTC. V and J are TRBV2 and TRBJ2-5; perhaps TRBD2 as D (7 bases). The germline CDR1 and CDR2 sequences are SNHLY and FYNNEI. The germline V and J ends were trimmed by 6 bases and 5 bases, with 13 bases remaining between them. The CDR3 extends over 13 amino acids.

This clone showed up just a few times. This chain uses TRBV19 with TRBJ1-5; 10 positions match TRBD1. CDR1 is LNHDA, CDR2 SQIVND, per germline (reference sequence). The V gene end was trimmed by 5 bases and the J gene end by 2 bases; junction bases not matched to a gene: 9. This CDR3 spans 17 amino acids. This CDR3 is CASSAPTGGRRNQPQHF. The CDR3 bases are TGTGCCAGTAGTGCACCGACAGGGGGCAGACGCAATCAGCCCCAGCATTTT.

CDR3 nucleotides: TGTGCCAGCAGTTCCCTAGCAGCGACGAACACCGGGGAGCTGTTTTTT. It translates to CASSSLAATNTGELFF. The genes are TRBV6-5 and TRBJ2-2, with D tentatively TRBD2 (5 bases). Germline-derived CDR1 and CDR2 are MNHEY and SVGAGI. Trimming cost V 4 bases and J 0 bases, with 12 bases left between them. The CDR3 totals 16 residues.

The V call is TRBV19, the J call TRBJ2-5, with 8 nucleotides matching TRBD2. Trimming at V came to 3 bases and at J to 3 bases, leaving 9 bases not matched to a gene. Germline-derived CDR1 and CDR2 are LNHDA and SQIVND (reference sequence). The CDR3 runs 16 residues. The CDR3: CASSIPGRGDKETQYF. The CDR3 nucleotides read TGTGCCAGTAGTATCCCTGGGCGGGGGGATAAAGAGACCCAGTACTTC.